This section outlines one T cell receptor (beta chain) sequence together with its context. The data belong to a study of OX40 agonist ivuxolimab in advanced cancers. Looking at the study overall: Given to patients was ivuxolimab, an agonistic anti-OX40 (CD134) antibody.

The V gene lost 5 bases and the J gene lost 10 bases, with 12 bases spanning the gap. The CDR3 is made up of 12 amino acids. Germline V gives CDR1 SGHVS, CDR2 FQNEAQ. Clones were sequenced by immunoSEQ multiplex PCR, and TCRdb holds only the in-frame ones, with some missing. The data show about 27,000 clones, 85% to 90% seen once. The clonotype originates from an adult with an advanced solid tumor such as melanoma, head and neck, liver or kidney cancer. The material sequenced was CD4+ or CD8+ T cells sorted from blood, taken in a trial of the OX40 agonist ivuxolimab. The chain has TRBV7-8 and TRBJ1-5; D remains unclear. CDR3 protein: CASSPRGLPQHF. DNA for the CDR3: TGTGCCAGCAGCCCCCGGGGTCTCCCCCAGCATTTT.